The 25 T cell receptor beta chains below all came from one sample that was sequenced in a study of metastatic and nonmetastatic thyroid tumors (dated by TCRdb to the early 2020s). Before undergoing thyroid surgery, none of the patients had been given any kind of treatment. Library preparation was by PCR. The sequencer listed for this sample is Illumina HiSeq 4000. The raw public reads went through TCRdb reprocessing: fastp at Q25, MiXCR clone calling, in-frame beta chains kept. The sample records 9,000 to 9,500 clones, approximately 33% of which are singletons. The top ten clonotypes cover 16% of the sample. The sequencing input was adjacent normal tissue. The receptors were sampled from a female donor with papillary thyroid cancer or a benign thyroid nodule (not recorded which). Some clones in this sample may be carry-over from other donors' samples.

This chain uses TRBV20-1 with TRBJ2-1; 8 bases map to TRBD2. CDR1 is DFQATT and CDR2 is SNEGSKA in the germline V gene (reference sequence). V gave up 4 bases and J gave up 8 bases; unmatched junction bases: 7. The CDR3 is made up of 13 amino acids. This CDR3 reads CSANLAGGDEQFF. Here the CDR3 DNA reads TGCAGTGCTAACCTAGCGGGCGGAGATGAGCAGTTCTTC.

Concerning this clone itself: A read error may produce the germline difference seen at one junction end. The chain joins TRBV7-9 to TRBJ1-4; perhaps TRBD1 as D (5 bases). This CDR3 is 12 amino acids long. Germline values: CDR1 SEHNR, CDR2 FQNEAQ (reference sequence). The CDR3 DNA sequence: TGTGCCAACAGCCCCGGGGGGGAAAAACTGTTCTTT. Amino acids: CANSPGGEKLFF.

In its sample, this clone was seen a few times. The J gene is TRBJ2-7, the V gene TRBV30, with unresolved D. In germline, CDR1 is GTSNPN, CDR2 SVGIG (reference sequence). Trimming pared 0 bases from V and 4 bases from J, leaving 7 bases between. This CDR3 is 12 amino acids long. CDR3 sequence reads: CAWSVKQYEQYF. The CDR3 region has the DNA TGTGCCTGGAGTGTCAAACAATACGAGCAGTACTTC. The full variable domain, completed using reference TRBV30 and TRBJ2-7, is SQTIHQWPATLVQPVGSPLSLECTVEGTSNPNLYWYRQAAGRGLQLLFYSVGIGQISSEVPQNLSASRPQDRQFILSSKKLLLSDSGFYLCAWSVKQYEQYFGPGTRLTVT.

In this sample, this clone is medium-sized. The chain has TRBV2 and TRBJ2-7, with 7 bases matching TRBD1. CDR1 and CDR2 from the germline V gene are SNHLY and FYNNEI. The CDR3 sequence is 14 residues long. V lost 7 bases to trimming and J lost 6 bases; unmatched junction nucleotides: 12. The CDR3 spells CASTYRGPRSEQYF. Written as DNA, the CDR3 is TGTGCCAGCACCTACAGGGGCCCGCGATCCGAGCAGTACTTC.

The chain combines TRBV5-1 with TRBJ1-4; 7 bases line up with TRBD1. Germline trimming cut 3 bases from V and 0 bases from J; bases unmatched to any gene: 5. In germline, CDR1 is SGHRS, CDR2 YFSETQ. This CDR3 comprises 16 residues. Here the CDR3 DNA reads TGCGCCAGCAGCTCAGGGGGGATTGCAACTAATGAAAAACTGTTTTTT. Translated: CASSSGGIATNEKLFF.

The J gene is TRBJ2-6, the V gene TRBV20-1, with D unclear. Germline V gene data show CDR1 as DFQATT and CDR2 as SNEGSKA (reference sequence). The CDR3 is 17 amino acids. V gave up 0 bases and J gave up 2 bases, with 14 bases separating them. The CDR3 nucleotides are TGCAGTGCTAGAGACCTTGACGGAGCAACTGGGGCCAACGTCCTGACTTTC. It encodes CSARDLDGATGANVLTF.

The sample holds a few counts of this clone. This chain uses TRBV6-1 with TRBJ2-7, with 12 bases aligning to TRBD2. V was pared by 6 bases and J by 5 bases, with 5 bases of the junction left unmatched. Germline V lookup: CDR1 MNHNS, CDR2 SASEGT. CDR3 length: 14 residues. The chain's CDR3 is CASRRGLAGNEQYF. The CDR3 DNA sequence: TGTGCCAGCAGGAGAGGACTAGCGGGAAACGAGCAGTACTTC.

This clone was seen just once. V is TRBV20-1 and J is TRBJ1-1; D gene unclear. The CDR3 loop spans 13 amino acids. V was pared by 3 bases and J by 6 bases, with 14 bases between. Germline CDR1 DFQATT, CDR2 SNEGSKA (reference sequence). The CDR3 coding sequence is TGCAGTGCTAGTCCGGGATTGACCGCTGAAGCTTTCTTT. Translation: CSASPGLTAEAFF.

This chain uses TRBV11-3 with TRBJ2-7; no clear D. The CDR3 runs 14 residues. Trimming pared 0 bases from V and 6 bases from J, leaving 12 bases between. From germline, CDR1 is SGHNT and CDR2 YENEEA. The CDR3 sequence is CASSLDAVWGEQYF. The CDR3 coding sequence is TGTGCCAGCAGCTTAGATGCGGTCTGGGGCGAGCAGTACTTC. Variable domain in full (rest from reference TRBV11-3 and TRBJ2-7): EAGVVQSPRYKIIEKKQPVAFWCNPISGHNTLYWYLQNLGQGPELLIRYENEEAVDDSQLPKDRFSAERLKGVDSTLKIQPAELGDSAVYLCASSLDAVWGEQYFGPGTRLTVT.

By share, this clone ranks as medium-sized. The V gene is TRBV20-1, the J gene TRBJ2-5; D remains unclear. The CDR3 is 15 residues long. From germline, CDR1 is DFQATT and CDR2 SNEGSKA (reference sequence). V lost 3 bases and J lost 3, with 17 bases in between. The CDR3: CSASGVLGSEETQYF. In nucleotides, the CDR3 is TGCAGTGCTAGCGGCGTTCTTGGTAGTGAAGAGACCCAGTACTTC.

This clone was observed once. CDR3 DNA sequence: TGTGCCTACCGGGACAGTCGACAGCAGTACTTC. Protein: CAYRDSRQQYF. This chain uses TRBV30 with TRBJ2-7; 7 nucleotides line up with TRBD1. Trimming removed 7 bases from V and 8 bases from J; junction bases left unmatched: 8. CDR1 and CDR2 (germline): GTSNPN, SVGIG (reference sequence). CDR3 length: 11 residues.

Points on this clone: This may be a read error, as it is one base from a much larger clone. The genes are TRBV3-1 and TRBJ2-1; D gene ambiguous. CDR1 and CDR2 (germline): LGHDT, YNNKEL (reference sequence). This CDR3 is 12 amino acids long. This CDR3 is CASGQHFGEQFF. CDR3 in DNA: TGTGCCAGCGGCCAACACTTTGGTGAGCAGTTCTTC.

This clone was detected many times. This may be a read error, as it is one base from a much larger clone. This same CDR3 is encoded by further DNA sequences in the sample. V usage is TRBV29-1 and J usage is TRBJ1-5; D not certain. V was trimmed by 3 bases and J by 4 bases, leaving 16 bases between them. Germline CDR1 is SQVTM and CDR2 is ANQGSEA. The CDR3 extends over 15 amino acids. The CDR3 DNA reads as TGCAGCGTTGAGGTTATAGGTTATAGTAATCAGCCCCAGCATTTT. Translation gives CSVEVIGYSNQPQHF.

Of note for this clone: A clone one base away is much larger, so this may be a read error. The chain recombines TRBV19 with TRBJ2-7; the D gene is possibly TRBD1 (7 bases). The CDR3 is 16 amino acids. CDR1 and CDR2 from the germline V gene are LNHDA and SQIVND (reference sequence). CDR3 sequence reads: CASSRGATGVTYDQYF. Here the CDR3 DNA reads TGTGCCAGTAGCAGGGGGGCTACTGGCGTAACCTACGATCAGTATTTC.

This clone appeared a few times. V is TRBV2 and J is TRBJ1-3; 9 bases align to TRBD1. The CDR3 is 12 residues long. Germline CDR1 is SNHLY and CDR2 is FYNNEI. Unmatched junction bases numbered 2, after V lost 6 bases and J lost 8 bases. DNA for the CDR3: TGTGCCAGCAGGGACAGGGGCTACACCATATATTTT. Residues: CASRDRGYTIYF.

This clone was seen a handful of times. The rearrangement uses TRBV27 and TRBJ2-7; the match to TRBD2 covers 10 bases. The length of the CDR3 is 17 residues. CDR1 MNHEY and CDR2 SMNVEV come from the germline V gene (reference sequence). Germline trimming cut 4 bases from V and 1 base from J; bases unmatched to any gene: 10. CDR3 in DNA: TGTGCCAGCAGTTCCGGATCCGGGACTAGCGTATCCTACGAGCAGTACTTC. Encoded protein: CASSSGSGTSVSYEQYF.

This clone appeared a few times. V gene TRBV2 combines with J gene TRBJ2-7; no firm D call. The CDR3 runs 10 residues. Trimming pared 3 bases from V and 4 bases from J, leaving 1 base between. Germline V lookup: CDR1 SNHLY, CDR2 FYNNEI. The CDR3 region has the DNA TGTGCCAGCAGTGAGTACGAGCAGTACTTC. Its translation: CASSEYEQYF.

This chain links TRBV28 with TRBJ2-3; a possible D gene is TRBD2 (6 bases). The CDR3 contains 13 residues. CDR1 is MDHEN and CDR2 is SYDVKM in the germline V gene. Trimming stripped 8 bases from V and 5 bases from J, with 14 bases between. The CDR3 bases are TGTGCCAGCTGCCGGCGGGATTTAGATACGCAGTATTTT. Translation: CASCRRDLDTQYF.

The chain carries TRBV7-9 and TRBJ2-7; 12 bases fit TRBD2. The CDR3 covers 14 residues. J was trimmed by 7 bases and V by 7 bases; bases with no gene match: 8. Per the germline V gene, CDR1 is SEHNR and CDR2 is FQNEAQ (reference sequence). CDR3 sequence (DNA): TGTGCCAGCATCCCTAGCGGGAGGGCCGCTGAGCAGTACTTC. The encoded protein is CASIPSGRAAEQYF.

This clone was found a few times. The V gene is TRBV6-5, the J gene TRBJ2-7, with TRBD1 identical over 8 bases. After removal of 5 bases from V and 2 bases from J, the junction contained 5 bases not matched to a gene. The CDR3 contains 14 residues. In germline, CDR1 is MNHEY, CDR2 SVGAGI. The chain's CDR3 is CASSVLQGAYEQYF. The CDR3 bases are TGTGCCAGCAGTGTACTACAGGGGGCCTACGAGCAGTACTTC.

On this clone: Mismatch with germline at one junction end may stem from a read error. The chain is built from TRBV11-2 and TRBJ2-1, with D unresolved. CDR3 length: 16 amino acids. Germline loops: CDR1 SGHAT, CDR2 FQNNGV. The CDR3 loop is CASSSRLDGSYNEHFF. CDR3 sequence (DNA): TGTGCCAGCAGCTCACGACTCGACGGCTCCTACAATGAGCATTTCTTC.

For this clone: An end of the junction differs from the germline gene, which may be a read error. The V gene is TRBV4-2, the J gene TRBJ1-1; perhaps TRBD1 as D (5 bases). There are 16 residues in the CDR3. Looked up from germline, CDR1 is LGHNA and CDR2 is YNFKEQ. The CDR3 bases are TGTGCCGGCAGCCAAGGGACCGGGACTGCGAACACTGAAGCCTTCTTT. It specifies CAGSQGTGTANTEAFF.

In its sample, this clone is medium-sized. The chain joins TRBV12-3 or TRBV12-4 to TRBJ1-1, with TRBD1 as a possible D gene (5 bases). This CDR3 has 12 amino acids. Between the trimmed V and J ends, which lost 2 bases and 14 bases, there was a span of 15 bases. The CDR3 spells CASSLFGRDVFF. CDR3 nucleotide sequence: TGTGCCAGCAGTTTATTCGGCAGGGACGTCTTCTTT.

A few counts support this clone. The CDR3 loop is CASSFSQGQGNTIYF. CDR3 in DNA: TGTGCCAGCAGTTTTTCACAGGGTCAAGGGAACACCATATATTTT. The chain has TRBV6-4 and TRBJ1-3, with D perhaps matching TRBD1 (6 bases). Between the trimmed V and J ends, which lost 5 bases and 7 bases, there was a span of 18 bases. This CDR3 has 15 residues. Germline loops: CDR1 MRHNA, CDR2 SNTAGT.

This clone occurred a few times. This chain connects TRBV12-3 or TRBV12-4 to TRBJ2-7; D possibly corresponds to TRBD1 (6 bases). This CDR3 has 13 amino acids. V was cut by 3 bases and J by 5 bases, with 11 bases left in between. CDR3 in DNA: TGTGCCAGCAGTTTCCTCAGGGGCGACGAGCAGTACTTC. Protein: CASSFLRGDEQYF.